This TCR beta chain was found in a study of T cell changes during pregnancy in multiple sclerosis. This CDR3 is built from 13 residues. CDR1 and CDR2 from the germline V gene are LNHDA and SQIVND (reference sequence). Between the trimmed V and J ends, which lost 6 bases and 6 bases, there was a span of 11 bases. Only in-frame clones appear in the TCRdb table, and some are missing; sequencing was by immunoSEQ multiplex PCR. Of some 93,000 clones listed, approximately 92% are singletons. This TCR derives from a female donor with multiple sclerosis, enrolled in a pregnancy study. The input for sequencing was peripheral blood, taken after pregnancy. The chain combines TRBV19 with TRBJ2-2; tentative D call: TRBD2 (6 bases). The CDR3 nucleotides read TGTGCCAGTAGGGCGGAGGGTTCCGGGGAGCTGTTTTTT. Translating gives CASRAEGSGELFF.